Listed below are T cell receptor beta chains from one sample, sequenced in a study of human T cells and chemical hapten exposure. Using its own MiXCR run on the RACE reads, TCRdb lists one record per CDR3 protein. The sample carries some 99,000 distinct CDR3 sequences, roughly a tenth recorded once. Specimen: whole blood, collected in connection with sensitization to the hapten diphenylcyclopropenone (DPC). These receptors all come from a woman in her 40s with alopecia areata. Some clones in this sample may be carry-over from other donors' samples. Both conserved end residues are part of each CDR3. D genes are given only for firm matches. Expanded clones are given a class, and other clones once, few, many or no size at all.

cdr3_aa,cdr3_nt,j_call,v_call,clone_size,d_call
CASSLQKPQETQYF,TGTGCCAGCAGCTTACAAAAGCCACAAGAGACCCAGTACTTC,TRBJ2-5,TRBV7-9,-,-
CASRASGGAVEQFF,TGTGCCAGTAGAGCTAGCGGGGGGGCAGTTGAGCAGTTCTTC,TRBJ2-1,TRBV19,many,TRBD2
CASSPGLVLGDTQYF,TGTGCCAGCTCACCAGGTCTGGTCCTCGGAGATACGCAGTATTTT,TRBJ2-3,TRBV18,-,-
CSAGRGGLYEQYF,TGCAGTGCCGGAAGGGGGGGACTATACGAGCAGTACTTC,TRBJ2-7,TRBV20-1,many,-
CASGSENRDRKPQHF,TGTGCTAGTGGTTCGGAAAACAGGGATAGGAAGCCCCAGCATTTT,TRBJ1-5,TRBV12-5,-,-
CSVESSSYEQYF,TGCAGCGTTGAGAGCAGCTCCTACGAGCAGTACTTC,TRBJ2-7,TRBV29-1,-,-
CASSYPTSSNEQYF,TGTGCCAGCAGTTACCCGACTAGCAGCAACGAGCAGTACTTC,TRBJ2-7,TRBV6-7,few,TRBD2
CASSFSGGGNEQYF,TGCGCCAGCAGCTTTAGCGGGGGCGGGAACGAGCAGTACTTC,TRBJ2-7,TRBV4-1,many,TRBD2
CAITRGGDGYTF,TGTGCCATCACTAGAGGGGGGGATGGCTACACCTTC,TRBJ1-2,TRBV10-3,-,-
CASSERIAGDTDTQYF,TGTGCCAGCAGTGAACGTATAGCGGGGGACACAGATACGCAGTATTTT,TRBJ2-3,TRBV6-1,-,TRBD2
CASSWKTSDSYEQYF,TGTGCCAGCAGCTGGAAGACTAGCGACTCCTACGAGCAGTACTTC,TRBJ2-7,TRBV6-6,-,TRBD2
CASSVTSGGATDTQYF,TGTGCCAGCAGTGTGACTAGCGGGGGGGCAACAGATACGCAGTATTTT,TRBJ2-3,TRBV6-4,many,TRBD2
CASSIYGYTF,TGTGCCAGCTCCATCTATGGCTACACCTTC,TRBJ1-2,TRBV18,few,-
CSVWTSFGIQYF,TGCAGCGTTTGGACTAGCTTCGGCATTCAGTACTTC,TRBJ2-4,TRBV29-1,-,TRBD2
CASSTQTATEAFF,TGTGCCAGCAGCACACAGACAGCCACTGAAGCTTTCTTT,TRBJ1-1,TRBV7-2,-,-
CASSPRLEGGYTF,TGTGCCAGCAGCCCAAGATTGGAGGGAGGCTACACCTTC,TRBJ1-2,TRBV3-1,many,-
CASSSGYAGGELFF,TGTGCCAGCAGTTCGGGATATGCGGGCGGGGAGCTGTTTTTT,TRBJ2-2,TRBV28,many,-
CASSVGAATTYEQYF,TGTGCCAGCAGCGTAGGAGCAGCCACCACCTACGAGCAGTACTTC,TRBJ2-7,TRBV9,few,-
CASSYGQGRSYEQYF,TGTGCCAGCAGTTACGGGCAGGGGCGTAGTTACGAGCAGTACTTC,TRBJ2-7,TRBV6-5,many,-
CASRTTVSGQYF,TGTGCCAGCAGAACCACAGTCAGCGGGCAGTATTTT,TRBJ2-3,TRBV28,-,-
CASSLGTAPSIQYF,TGTGCCAGCAGCTTAGGGACGGCACCTAGCATTCAGTACTTC,TRBJ2-4,TRBV11-2,-,-
CSDQLGGETQYF,TGCAGCGATCAACTAGGGGGAGAGACCCAGTACTTC,TRBJ2-5,TRBV29-1,few,-
CSASGPNEKLFF,TGCAGTGCTTCCGGGCCTAATGAAAAACTGTTTTTT,TRBJ1-4,TRBV20-1,many,-
CASSTQGSDTIYF,TGTGCCAGCAGCACCCAAGGTTCTGACACCATATATTTT,TRBJ1-3,TRBV11-3,many,-
CASGLPDSSRNEQFF,TGTGCTAGTGGTCTACCCGACAGCTCCCGCAATGAGCAGTTCTTC,TRBJ2-1,TRBV12-5,many,-
CASSLGQGAGGETQYF,TGTGCCAGCAGTCTCGGCCAGGGGGCGGGAGGAGAGACCCAGTACTTC,TRBJ2-5,TRBV5-6,many,-
CASSSLRSGEQFF,TGTGCCAGCAGCTCCCTAAGGAGTGGTGAGCAGTTCTTC,TRBJ2-1,TRBV11-3,few,-
CAWSLGGTGELFF,TGTGCCTGGAGTTTAGGGGGAACCGGGGAGCTGTTTTTT,TRBJ2-2,TRBV30,few,-
CSAPGGGAVSYNEQFF,TGCAGTGCCCCGGGTGGCGGGGCGGTATCCTACAATGAGCAGTTCTTC,TRBJ2-1,TRBV20-1,-,-
CASSLTAGISHEQFF,TGTGCCAGCAGCTTAACGGCAGGGATTTCCCATGAGCAGTTCTTC,TRBJ2-1,TRBV7-3,many,-
CASSSRLAGEQYF,TGTGCCAGCAGCTCCCGACTAGCGGGAGAGCAGTACTTC,TRBJ2-7,TRBV7-6,many,TRBD2
CAISEPDRGRRPYNYGYTF,TGTGCCATCAGTGAACCAGACAGGGGTCGGCGACCCTATAACTATGGCTACACCTTC,TRBJ1-2,TRBV10-3,-,TRBD1
CASTSTGRGSNEQFF,TGTGCCAGCACCTCAACCGGGAGGGGGAGCAATGAGCAGTTCTTC,TRBJ2-1,TRBV6-6,-,TRBD2
CASSGRQGDTGELFF,TGTGCCAGCAGCGGTAGACAGGGGGACACCGGGGAGCTGTTTTTT,TRBJ2-2,TRBV7-6,few,TRBD1
CASSYRRSSGNTIYF,TGTGCCAGCAGTTATCGCCGGAGCTCTGGAAACACCATATATTTT,TRBJ1-3,TRBV6-2/TRBV6-3,many,-
CASSFQDGVRGEAFF,TGTGCCAGCAGTTTCCAGGACGGGGTCCGAGGTGAAGCTTTCTTT,TRBJ1-1,TRBV12-3/TRBV12-4,many,-
CASSMHSGNTIYF,TGCGCCAGCAGCATGCACTCTGGAAACACCATATATTTT,TRBJ1-3,TRBV5-1,-,-
CSVIGQGKETQYF,TGCAGCGTTATAGGACAGGGGAAAGAGACCCAGTACTTC,TRBJ2-5,TRBV29-1,few,TRBD1
CASSLGTGTIAYEQYF,TGTGCCAGCAGCTTAGGCACCGGGACAATCGCCTACGAGCAGTACTTC,TRBJ2-7,TRBV7-9,many,-
CASSPGDLNSNQPQHF,TGTGCCAGCAGCCCAGGGGATTTGAATAGCAATCAGCCCCAGCATTTT,TRBJ1-5,TRBV7-9,many,-
CASSQGWSSYEQYF,TGTGCCAGCAGCCAAGGTTGGAGCTCCTACGAGCAGTACTTC,TRBJ2-7,TRBV3-1,-,-
CSVEVNGIGHIQYF,TGCAGCGTTGAAGTCAACGGGATAGGACACATTCAGTACTTC,TRBJ2-4,TRBV29-1,-,-
CASTLRPGTGATEAFF,TGTGCCAGCACCCTCAGACCCGGGACAGGGGCTACTGAAGCTTTCTTT,TRBJ1-1,TRBV2,many,TRBD1
CSALGGGVTDTQYF,TGCAGTGCACTCGGAGGGGGGGTTACAGATACGCAGTATTTT,TRBJ2-3,TRBV20-1,-,-
CASGDWNAGGEKLFF,TGTGCCAGCGGGGACTGGAACGCGGGCGGGGAAAAACTGTTTTTT,TRBJ1-4,TRBV6-1,-,-
CASSLLGMMKKKLFF,TGTGCCAGCAGCTTATTGGGTATGATGAAAAAAAAACTGTTTTTT,TRBJ1-4,TRBV7-2,many,-
CSARDGQVYNSPLHF,TGCAGTGCTAGGGACGGACAGGTCTATAATTCACCCCTCCACTTT,TRBJ1-6,TRBV20-1,-,TRBD1
CASSATGGPIYEQYF,TGCGCCAGCAGCGCCACTGGGGGCCCGATTTACGAGCAGTACTTC,TRBJ2-7,TRBV5-1,many,-
CASSAGQGATNEKLFF,TGTGCCAGCAGCGCCGGACAGGGGGCAACTAATGAAAAACTGTTTTTT,TRBJ1-4,TRBV7-2,few,TRBD1
CASSPTRGLDTQYF,TGCGCCAGCAGCCCGACTAGGGGTCTAGATACGCAGTATTTT,TRBJ2-3,TRBV5-1,many,-